This entry lists 10 T cell receptor beta chains sequenced from one sample in a study of human T cells and chemical hapten exposure (TCRdb year 2021). The sample's time point label, in plain terms: patch test 3, about 24 weeks after DPC sensitization. This specimen's treatment or condition label, per the study, means: therapeutic diphenylcyclopropenone sensitization with weekly scalp DPC. Library preparation was by RACE. Sequencing instrument: NextSeq 500. Using fastp trimming at Q25 and MiXCR clonotype assembly, TCRdb reanalyzed the public sequencing data and kept in-frame beta chains. When rows share a CDR3 protein, they turn into one entry using the most common DNA and genes. The sample table holds 25,000 to 35,000 distinct CDR3 sequences, of which 5.8% were seen once. The ten largest account for roughly 5.9% of the sample. The sample was whole blood, taken in connection with sensitization to the hapten diphenylcyclopropenone (DPC). These receptors were obtained from a man aged 25-40 years with alopecia areata. Some clones in this sample may be carry-over from other donors' samples.

This clonotype was seen ten or more times. The rearrangement links TRBV29-1 to TRBJ2-5; no clear D. With 3 bases removed from V and 1 base from J, the gap between germline ends came to 12 bases. CDR1 and CDR2 from the germline V gene are SQVTM and ANQGSEA. This CDR3 comprises 14 residues. As DNA, the CDR3 is TGCAGCGTTGACGGTGTTCGGTCCCAAGAGACCCAGTACTTC. Protein product: CSVDGVRSQETQYF.

The sample holds a few counts of this clonotype. The chain employs TRBV29-1 and TRBJ1-4, with D tentatively TRBD1 (5 bases). The V and J ends lost 6 bases and 13 bases respectively, with 24 bases between them. The CDR3 has 14 residues. The V gene's germline CDR1 is SQVTM and CDR2 ANQGSEA. CDR3 residues: CSVHLPGPNPGLFF. CDR3 sequence (DNA): TGCAGCGTACATTTGCCGGGACCGAACCCGGGACTGTTTTTT. Supplemented by reference TRBV29-1 and TRBJ1-4, the full variable domain reads SAVISQKPSRDICQRGTSLTIQCQVDSQVTMMFWYRQQPGQSLTLIATANQGSEATYESGFVIDKFPISRPNLTFSTLTVSNMSPEDSSIYLCSVHLPGPNPGLFFGSGTQLSVL.

This clonotype was observed many times. This chain links TRBV7-6 with TRBJ2-3; tentative D call: TRBD1 (6 bases). The length of the CDR3 is 14 residues. Trimming took off 4 bases at V and 4 bases at J, with 12 bases between the two ends. The germline V gene encodes CDR1 SGHVS and CDR2 FNYEAQ. The CDR3 DNA reads TGTGCCAGCAGCTCAGGGGACGGGGCAGATACGCAGTATTTT. Encoded protein: CASSSGDGADTQYF.

This clonotype was seen only a few times. The CDR3 sequence is CASSYIAGQPQHF. CDR3 coding DNA: TGTGCCAGCAGTTACATTGCGGGTCAGCCCCAGCATTTT. The chain is built from TRBV2 and TRBJ1-5; D ambiguous. The V end lost 5 bases, the J end lost 6 bases, and 11 bases lay between the germline ends. The CDR3 totals 13 residues. CDR1 and CDR2 from the germline V gene are SNHLY and FYNNEI.

There are many counts of this clonotype. The chain employs TRBV12-3 or TRBV12-4 and TRBJ1-3; D possibly corresponds to TRBD1 (6 bases). V gave up 3 bases and J gave up 0 bases, with 9 bases separating them. The CDR3 has 15 residues. The CDR3 loop is CASSFDRSSGNTIYF. In DNA form, the CDR3 reads TGTGCCAGCAGTTTCGACAGGAGCTCTGGAAACACCATATATTTT.

There are many counts of this clonotype. This chain links TRBV27 with TRBJ2-7; 9 nucleotides line up with TRBD1. The CDR3 loop spans 14 amino acids. After removal of 6 bases from V and 1 base from J, the junction contained 4 bases not matched to a gene. Germline lookup yields CDR1 MNHEY and CDR2 SMNVEV (reference sequence). CDR3 sequence (DNA): TGTGCCAGCAGCCCGGACAGGGGTTCCTACGAGCAGTACTTC. It yields the protein CASSPDRGSYEQYF.

This clonotype was picked up many times. The gene calls are TRBV7-9 and TRBJ1-1, with D perhaps matching TRBD1 (6 bases). The germline V and J ends were trimmed by 1 base and 0 bases, with 12 bases remaining between them. The CDR3 has 16 amino acids. CDR1 SEHNR and CDR2 FQNEAQ come from the germline V gene (reference sequence). The CDR3 sequence: CASSLVGTGMNTEAFF. CDR3 coding DNA: TGTGCCAGCAGCTTAGTAGGAACAGGGATGAACACTGAAGCTTTCTTT. The whole variable domain, filled in from reference TRBV7-9 and TRBJ1-1, reads DTGVSQNPRHKITKRGQNVTFRCDPISEHNRLYWYRQTLGQGPEFLTYFQNEAQLEKSRLLSDRFSAERPKGSFSTLEIQRTEQGDSAMYLCASSLVGTGMNTEAFFGQGTRLTVV.

This clonotype appeared many times. V and J are TRBV6-2 or TRBV6-3 and TRBJ2-7; 8 bases are shared with TRBD2. Trimming removed 6 bases from V and 2 bases from J; junction bases left unmatched: 6. Germline CDR1 and CDR2: MNHEY and SVGEGT. The CDR3 sequence is 14 residues long. For the CDR3, the DNA is TGTGCCAGCAGCCGAGCGGGAGCGACCTACGAGCAGTACTTC. It codes for CASSRAGATYEQYF.

This clonotype was recorded many times. The chain couples TRBV5-1 to TRBJ1-1; TRBD1 is a possible D gene (6 bases). Trimming stripped 4 bases from V and 8 bases from J, with 12 bases between. The CDR3 spans 12 residues. The germline V gene encodes CDR1 SGHRS and CDR2 YFSETQ. CDR3: CASSPDSPEAFF. The CDR3 region has the DNA TGCGCCAGCAGCCCGGACAGTCCCGAAGCTTTCTTT.

This clonotype has ten or more counts. The chain couples TRBV12-3 or TRBV12-4 to TRBJ1-4, with a tentative D call TRBD1 (5 bases). Trimming removed 2 bases from V and 8 bases from J, with 12 bases in between. This CDR3 has 14 amino acids. CDR3 in amino acids: CASSLRGWDEKLFF. CDR3 bases: TGTGCCAGCAGTTTACGGGGGTGGGACGAAAAACTGTTTTTT.